This TCR beta chain derives from a study of T cell responses to AZD1222 COVID-19 vaccine. Study outcomes and limitations: The study found Spike-specific TCR breadth and depth rose after two AZD1222 doses.

Here immunoSEQ multiplex PCR was the method, and the copy in TCRdb shows in-frame clones only, minus some. The table records about 150,000 clones, 92% of them present only once. As regards this clone: Antigen unknown.

Per the germline V gene, CDR1 is SGDLS and CDR2 is YYNGEE. The CDR3 totals 13 residues. V was clipped by 3 bases and J by 4 bases, with 10 bases between them. The chain joins TRBV9 to TRBJ1-1; no clear D. This receptor was identified in an adult in good health. This sample comprised peripheral blood, obtained on day 0 of AZD1222 vaccination. The DNA for the CDR3 is TGTGCCAGCAGCGGGGTATATGGCACTGAAGCTTTCTTT. The encoded protein is CASSGVYGTEAFF.